The 21 T cell receptor beta chains reported below all come from one sample, sequenced in a study of cytomegalovirus exposure and HLA in healthy donors (dated by TCRdb to 2017 to 2019). The library was produced with the immunoSEQ multiplex PCR assay. The multiplex PCR relied on a mix of 60 forward primers for TCR Vbeta segments and 13 reverse primers for TCR Jbeta segments. Drawn from immuneACCESS, this table holds only the in-frame rearrangements with V and J called that TCRdb kept. Clones are partly lost; checked studies trace under half to an unresolved V gene and leave the rest unexplained. The sample contains around 200,000 clones, around three quarters of them found a single time. Roughly 1.6% of the sample is held by the ten biggest clonotypes. Sequencing used PBMCs. These receptors were obtained from a woman between 18 and 30 years old in good health and CMV-seronegative.

The CDR3 is CASSLGSVNEQFF. The CDR3 region has the DNA TGCGCCAGCAGCTTAGGCAGCGTCAATGAGCAGTTCTTC. This sequence joins TRBV5-1 and TRBJ2-1; D call uncertain. Germline V CDR1 and CDR2: SGHRS, YFSETQ. Trimming took off 2 bases at V and 6 bases at J, with 9 bases between the two ends. The CDR3 runs 13 residues.

This chain links TRBV2 with TRBJ2-1, with D hard to call. Trimming left V 6 bases short and J 1 base short, with 7 bases between. The germline gives CDR1 SNHLY, CDR2 FYNNEI. The CDR3 consists of 13 residues. As DNA, the CDR3 is TGTGCCAGCAGGCTAGGTTCCTACAATGAGCAGTTCTTC. Protein sequence: CASRLGSYNEQFF.

The chain employs TRBV29-1 and TRBJ2-5, with 7 bases aligning to TRBD2. The CDR3 has 13 amino acids. The V and J ends lost 7 bases and 1 base, in that order; junction bases with no gene match: 6. Germline V gene lookup returns CDR1 SQVTM and CDR2 ANQGSEA. The CDR3 coding sequence is TGCAGCGCCAAGGCTAGCGGCCAAGAGACCCAGTACTTC. It is translated as CSAKASGQETQYF.

For the CDR3, the DNA is TGTGCCAGCAGTTCTAGGACAGGGACCTATGGCTACACCTTC. It specifies CASSSRTGTYGYTF. The chain couples TRBV2 to TRBJ1-2; the match to TRBD1 covers 8 bases. CDR1 SNHLY and CDR2 FYNNEI come from the germline V gene. V was pared by 5 bases and J by 4 bases, with 6 bases of the junction left unmatched. The CDR3 length is 14 residues. The complete variable domain, with remaining parts taken from reference TRBV2 and TRBJ1-2, reads EPEVTQTPSHQVTQMGQEVILRCVPISNHLYFYWYRQILGQKVEFLVSFYNNEISEKSEIFDDQFSVERPDGSNFTLKIRSTKLEDSAMYFCASSSRTGTYGYTFGSGTRLTVV.

V and J are TRBV7-9 and TRBJ1-1; D ambiguous. The CDR3 spans 12 residues. The V gene's germline CDR1 is SEHNR and CDR2 FQNEAQ (reference sequence). Trimming shortened V by 8 bases and J by 4 bases, and 11 bases separated the two germline ends. The CDR3 region is CASDGIPTEAFF. The CDR3 DNA sequence: TGTGCCAGCGACGGGATTCCCACTGAAGCTTTCTTT. The full variable domain, in which reference TRBV7-9 and TRBJ1-1 provide the parts outside the CDR3, is DTGVSQNPRHKITKRGQNVTFRCDPISEHNRLYWYRQTLGQGPEFLTYFQNEAQLEKSRLLSDRFSAERPKGSFSTLEIQRTEQGDSAMYLCASDGIPTEAFFGQGTRLTVV.

The chain recombines TRBV10-3 with TRBJ1-1; TRBD1 matches 9 bases. The germline V gene has CDR1 ENHRY and CDR2 SYGVKD. The ends lost 3 bases at V and 6 bases at J; junction bases unmatched: 8. The CDR3 covers 15 residues. CDR3 amino acids: CAISDEQGARPEAFF. CDR3 nucleotides: TGTGCCATCAGTGATGAACAGGGGGCGCGGCCTGAAGCTTTCTTT.

This chain joins TRBV2 and TRBJ1-5; D is ambiguous. V was cut by 4 bases and J by 7 bases, with 8 bases left in between. This CDR3 comprises 12 residues. The germline V gene has CDR1 SNHLY and CDR2 FYNNEI. DNA for the CDR3: TGTGCCAGCAGTGGGGCTAGCCAGCCCCAGCATTTT. Amino acid sequence: CASSGASQPQHF.

The rearrangement joins TRBV6-1 to TRBJ2-5, with a weak D call TRBD2 (7 bases). V lost 6 bases to trimming and J lost 5 bases, with 10 bases between them. Looked up from germline, CDR1 is MNHNS and CDR2 is SASEGT. The CDR3 is 12 amino acids. The CDR3 reads CASRGGAETQYF. The DNA for the CDR3 is TGTGCCAGCAGGGGGGGGGCGGAGACCCAGTACTTC.

CDR3 in amino acids: CASSLPGNNQPQHF. In DNA form, the CDR3 reads TGTGCCAGCAGCCTCCCGGGAAACAATCAGCCCCAGCATTTT. The chain couples TRBV5-6 to TRBJ1-5; D not certain. The germline V gene has CDR1 SGHDT and CDR2 YYEEEE. V lost 4 bases and J lost 3, with 11 bases in between. The CDR3 is 14 amino acids.

The V and J genes are TRBV5-1 and TRBJ1-1, with a tentative D call TRBD1 (6 bases). CDR1 SGHRS and CDR2 YFSETQ come from the germline V gene. V dropped 2 bases and J dropped 2 bases, with 10 bases sitting between them. The CDR3 sequence is 14 residues long. The CDR3 coding sequence is TGCGCCAGCAGCTTCTACAGGGAAAACACTGAAGCTTTCTTT. This sequence encodes CASSFYRENTEAFF.

This rearrangement joins TRBV30 to TRBJ2-2; D might be TRBD2 (6 bases). V was clipped by 5 bases and J by 1 base, with 8 bases between them. CDR3 length: 13 amino acids. The germline CDR1 and CDR2 sequences are GTSNPN and SVGIG (reference sequence). The DNA for the CDR3 is TGTGCCTGGGGTAGCGGGAACACCGGGGAGCTGTTTTTT. It encodes CAWGSGNTGELFF.

V gene TRBV5-6 combines with J gene TRBJ1-1; 7 nucleotides match TRBD1. The CDR3 covers 13 residues. V lost 2 bases to trimming and J lost 4 bases; unmatched junction nucleotides: 2. Germline V gene data show CDR1 as SGHDT and CDR2 as YYEEEE. The CDR3 sequence is CASSFRTGTEAFF. In nucleotides, the CDR3 is TGTGCCAGCAGCTTCCGGACAGGCACTGAAGCTTTCTTT.

The chain joins TRBV2 to TRBJ1-5, with no clear D. Germline CDR1 and CDR2: SNHLY and FYNNEI. Deletions cut 8 bases from V and 5 bases from J, with 13 bases between. This CDR3 is built from 13 residues. The CDR3, as DNA: TGTGCCAGCTATGAGCGAGTTGATCAGCCCCAGCATTTT. Protein sequence: CASYERVDQPQHF.

V and J are TRBV5-1 and TRBJ1-5, with D uncertain. CDR3 length: 14 amino acids. Trimming left V 4 bases short and J 4 bases short, with 12 bases between. Germline lookup yields CDR1 SGHRS and CDR2 YFSETQ. DNA for the CDR3: TGCGCCAGCAGCCATGAAGCGGGGAATCAGCCCCAGCATTTT. It yields the protein CASSHEAGNQPQHF.

The V and J genes are TRBV20-1 and TRBJ2-7; D is uncertain. V lost 1 base, J lost 7 bases, and 8 bases lay in between. The CDR3 spans 11 residues. CDR1 DFQATT and CDR2 SNEGSKA come from the germline V gene (reference sequence). CDR3 amino acids: CSARGHSEQYF. The CDR3 DNA reads as TGCAGTGCTAGAGGCCACAGTGAGCAGTACTTC.

The V and J genes are TRBV16 and TRBJ1-2, with TRBD1 identical over 11 bases. The ends lost 0 bases at V and 4 bases at J; junction bases unmatched: 1. Looked up from germline, CDR1 is KGHSY and CDR2 is FQNENV. The CDR3 is 15 residues long. The CDR3: CASSQSGQGAYGYTF. CDR3 nucleotides: TGTGCCAGCAGCCAATCCGGACAGGGGGCCTATGGCTACACCTTC.

V is TRBV15 and J is TRBJ1-2, with 7 bases matching TRBD1. The CDR3 totals 13 residues. Germline V lookup: CDR1 LNHNV, CDR2 YYDKDF (reference sequence). Trimming at V came to 4 bases and at J to 7 bases, leaving 6 bases not matched to a gene. The CDR3: CATSTRQGGGYTF. The CDR3 DNA follows: TGTGCCACCAGCACGAGACAGGGTGGTGGCTACACCTTC.

J is TRBJ1-5 and V is TRBV5-3; D perhaps matches TRBD1 (5 bases). TRBV5-3 is known as an ORF, though its function is uncertain. V gave up 0 bases and J gave up 7 bases, with 17 bases separating them. The CDR3 covers 16 residues. The chain's CDR3 is CARSLVLDPGGQPQHF. The CDR3 nucleotides are TGTGCCAGAAGCTTGGTTCTTGATCCCGGGGGGCAGCCCCAGCATTTT.

This chain links TRBV6-5 with TRBJ2-1; perhaps TRBD1 as D (6 bases). The CDR3 totals 12 residues. V shed 5 bases and J shed 7 bases, with 9 bases lying between them. Per the germline V gene, CDR1 is MNHEY and CDR2 is SVGAGI. The CDR3 coding sequence is TGTGCCAGCAGTAGAACAGGGAATGAGCAGTTCTTC. Amino acid sequence: CASSRTGNEQFF.

The V and J genes are TRBV28 and TRBJ2-5, with a tentative D call TRBD2 (5 bases). The CDR3 is 13 residues long. Trimming removed 6 bases at V and 1 base at J, with 9 bases between. The germline CDR1 and CDR2 sequences are MDHEN and SYDVKM. The CDR3 DNA reads as TGTGCCAGCAGACGCCGGGGCCAAGAGACCCAGTACTTC. It translates to CASRRRGQETQYF.

Concerning this clone itself: Within the sample, other DNA sequences also encode this same CDR3. The V gene is TRBV28, the J gene TRBJ2-3; D gene uncertain. V lost 6 bases to trimming and J lost 0 bases, with 7 bases between them. Germline V gene data show CDR1 as MDHEN and CDR2 as SYDVKM. The CDR3 consists of 13 residues. The CDR3 coding sequence is TGTGCCAGCAGCCCTCCGAGCACAGATACGCAGTATTTT. Amino acids: CASSPPSTDTQYF.